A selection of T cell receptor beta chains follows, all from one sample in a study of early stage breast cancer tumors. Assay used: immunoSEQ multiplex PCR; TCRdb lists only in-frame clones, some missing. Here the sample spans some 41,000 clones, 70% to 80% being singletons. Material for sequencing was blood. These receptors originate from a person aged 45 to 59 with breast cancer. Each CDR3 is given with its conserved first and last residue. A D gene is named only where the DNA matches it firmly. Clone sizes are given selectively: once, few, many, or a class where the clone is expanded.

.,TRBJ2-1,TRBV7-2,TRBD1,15,CASSPWTGAYNEQFF,TGTGCCAGCAGCCCCTGGACAGGGGCCTACAATGAGCAGTTCTTC
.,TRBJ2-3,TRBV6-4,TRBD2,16,CASSPGLDFPTDTQYF,TGTGCCAGCAGTCCGGGACTAGATTTCCCCACAGATACGCAGTATTTT
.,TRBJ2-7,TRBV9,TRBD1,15,CASSVDPTGSYEQYF,TGTGCCAGCAGCGTAGATCCGACAGGGTCCTACGAGCAGTACTTC
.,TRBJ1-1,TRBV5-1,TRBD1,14,CASRRDSGNTEAFF,TGCGCCAGCAGACGGGACAGTGGAAACACTGAAGCTTTCTTT
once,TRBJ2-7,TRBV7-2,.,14,CASRLTRDSYEQYF,TGTGCCAGCAGGCTCACGCGGGACTCCTACGAGCAGTACTTC
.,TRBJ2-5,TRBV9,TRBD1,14,CASSRGQAGETQYF,TGTGCCAGCAGCCGTGGACAGGCAGGAGAGACCCAGTACTTC
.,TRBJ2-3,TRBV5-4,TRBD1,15,CASSPRDRGQDTQYF,TGTGCCAGCAGCCCGCGGGACAGGGGCCAGGATACGCAGTATTTT
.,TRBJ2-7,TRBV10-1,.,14,CASSEEERPYEQYF,TGCGCCAGCAGTGAGGAGGAGCGACCCTACGAGCAGTACTTC
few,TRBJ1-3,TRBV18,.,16,CASSPFTGRPGNTIYF,TGTGCCAGCTCACCATTCACAGGGCGGCCTGGAAACACCATATATTTT
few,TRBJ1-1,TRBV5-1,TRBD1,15,CASSLGQGGNTEAFF,TGCGCCAGCAGCTTGGGACAGGGAGGGAACACTGAAGCTTTCTTT
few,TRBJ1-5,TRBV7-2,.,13,CASSRDNGQPQHF,TGTGCCAGCAGCAGGGACAATGGTCAGCCCCAGCATTTT
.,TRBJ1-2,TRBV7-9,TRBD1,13,CAGQTGTVYGYTF,TGTGCCGGACAGACCGGGACAGTCTATGGCTACACCTTC
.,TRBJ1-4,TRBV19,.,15,CASRWGLTGNEKLFF,TGTGCCAGCAGATGGGGACTCACTGGGAATGAAAAACTGTTTTTT
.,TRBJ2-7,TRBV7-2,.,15,CASSLSQGTSYEQYF,TGTGCCAGCAGCTTAAGTCAGGGGACATCCTACGAGCAGTACTTC
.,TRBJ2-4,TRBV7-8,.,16,CASSLGAPGAKNIQYF,TGTGCCAGCAGCTTAGGCGCCCCGGGGGCCAAAAACATTCAGTACTTC
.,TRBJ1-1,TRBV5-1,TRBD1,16,CASSLDLDRGNTEAFF,TGCGCCAGCAGCTTGGATTTAGACAGGGGTAACACTGAAGCTTTCTTT
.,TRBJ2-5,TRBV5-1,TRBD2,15,CASRESGRGQETQYF,TGCGCCAGCAGGGAGAGCGGGAGAGGTCAGGAGACCCAGTACTTC
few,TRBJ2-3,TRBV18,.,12,CASSPEADTQYF,TGTGCCAGCTCACCAGAGGCAGATACGCAGTATTTT
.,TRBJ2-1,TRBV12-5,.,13,CASGYRQGNEQFF,TGTGCTAGTGGTTACCGTCAGGGCAATGAGCAGTTCTTC
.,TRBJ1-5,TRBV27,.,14,CASRPSGEGQPQHF,TGTGCCAGCAGGCCCTCGGGGGAGGGTCAGCCCCAGCATTTT
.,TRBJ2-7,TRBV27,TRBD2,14,CASKVFSGQYEQYF,TGTGCCAGCAAGGTCTTTAGCGGGCAATACGAGCAGTACTTC
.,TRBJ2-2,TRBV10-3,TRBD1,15,CAISTGAANTGELFF,TGTGCCATCAGTACAGGGGCGGCGAACACCGGGGAGCTGTTTTTT
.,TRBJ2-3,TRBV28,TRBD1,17,CASTLPRGQGVTDTQYF,TGTGCCAGCACCCTCCCGCGGGGACAGGGTGTTACAGATACGCAGTATTTT
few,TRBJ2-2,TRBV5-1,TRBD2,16,CASSLGTSGTTGELFF,TGCGCCAGCAGCTTGGGGACTAGCGGGACAACCGGGGAGCTGTTTTTT
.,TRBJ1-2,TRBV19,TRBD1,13,CASSIDREYGYTF,TGTGCCAGTAGTATCGACAGGGAGTATGGCTACACCTTC
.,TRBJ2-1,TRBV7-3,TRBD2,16,CASSLSHSGSWNEQFF,TGTGCCAGCAGCTTATCACATAGCGGGAGTTGGAATGAGCAGTTCTTC
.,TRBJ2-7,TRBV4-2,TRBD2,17,CASSLRTSGIGIHEQYF,TGTGCCAGCAGCCTCCGGACTAGCGGGATTGGAATCCACGAGCAGTACTTC
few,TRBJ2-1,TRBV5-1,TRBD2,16,CASSPGLAGGWNEQFF,TGCGCCAGCAGCCCGGGACTAGCGGGAGGGTGGAATGAGCAGTTCTTC
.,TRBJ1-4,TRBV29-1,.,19,CSVLIREKQTGSSNEKLFF,TGCAGCGTTCTAATAAGAGAAAAACAAACAGGGTCTTCTAATGAAAAACTGTTTTTT
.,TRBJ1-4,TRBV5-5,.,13,CASSYDPEGGLFF,TGTGCCAGCAGCTACGACCCGGAAGGAGGGCTGTTTTTT
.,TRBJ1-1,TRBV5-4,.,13,CASSLPGLTEAFF,TGTGCCAGCAGCTTACCGGGTCTTACTGAAGCTTTCTTT
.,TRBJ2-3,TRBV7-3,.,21,CASSQGGGRGAGQGGGDTQYF,TGTGCCAGCAGCCAAGGGGGCGGGCGCGGGGCTGGCCAGGGAGGTGGAGATACGCAGTATTTT
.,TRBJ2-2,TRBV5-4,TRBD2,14,CASGRAGVAGELFF,TGTGCCAGTGGCAGGGCGGGAGTTGCCGGGGAGCTGTTTTTT
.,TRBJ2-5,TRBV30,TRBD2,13,CAWSPGGQETQYF,TGTGCCTGGAGCCCGGGGGGGCAAGAGACCCAGTACTTC
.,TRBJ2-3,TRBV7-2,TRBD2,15,CASSLGSGVTDTQYF,TGTGCCAGCAGCTTAGGCAGCGGGGTCACAGATACGCAGTATTTT
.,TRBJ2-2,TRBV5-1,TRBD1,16,CASSPDRALGTGELFF,TGCGCCAGCAGCCCGGACAGGGCCCTGGGGACCGGGGAGCTGTTTTTT
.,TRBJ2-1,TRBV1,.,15,CTSSPPGQEHNEQFF,TGCACCAGCAGCCCTCCGGGACAGGAACACAATGAGCAGTTCTTC
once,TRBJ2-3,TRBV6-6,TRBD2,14,CASSGLAGADTQYF,TGTGCCAGCAGCGGACTAGCCGGGGCAGATACGCAGTATTTT
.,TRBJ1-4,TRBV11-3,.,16,CASSLGTEATNEKLFF,TGTGCCAGCAGCTTAGGGACAGAAGCAACTAATGAAAAACTGTTTTTT
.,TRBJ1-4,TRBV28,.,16,CASSFGGDWGNEKLFF,TGTGCCAGCAGTTTTGGAGGGGATTGGGGTAATGAAAAACTGTTTTTT
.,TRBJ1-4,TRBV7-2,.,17,CASSLRNLAGREEKLFF,TGTGCCAGCAGCTTAAGGAATTTAGCGGGGCGGGAGGAAAAACTGTTTTTT
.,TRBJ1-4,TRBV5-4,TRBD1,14,CASSTTGAREKLFF,TGTGCCAGCAGCACGACAGGGGCTCGTGAAAAACTGTTTTTT
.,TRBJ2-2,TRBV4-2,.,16,CASSRTDILNTGELFF,TGTGCCAGCAGCCGAACGGACATCCTGAACACCGGGGAGCTGTTTTTT
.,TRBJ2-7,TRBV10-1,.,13,CASSGHRSGEQYF,TGCGCCAGCAGTGGGCACAGATCGGGGGAGCAGTACTTC
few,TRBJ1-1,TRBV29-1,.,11,CSVPQGTEAFF,TGCAGCGTGCCCCAGGGCACTGAAGCTTTCTTT
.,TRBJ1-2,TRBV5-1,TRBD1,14,CASRRGQGGPQDTF,TGCGCCAGCAGAAGGGGACAGGGCGGGCCTCAAGACACCTTC
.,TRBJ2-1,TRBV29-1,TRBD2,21,CSALGLAGGPTTRSSYNEQFF,TGCAGCGCCCTGGGACTAGCGGGAGGGCCGACGACCCGGAGCTCCTACAATGAGCAGTTCTTC
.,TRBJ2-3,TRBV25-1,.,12,CASSETRDTQYF,TGTGCCAGCAGTGAGACTAGAGATACGCAGTATTTT
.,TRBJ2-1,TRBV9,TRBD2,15,CASSDSGSSYNEQFF,TGTGCCAGCAGCGATAGCGGGAGTTCCTACAATGAGCAGTTCTTC
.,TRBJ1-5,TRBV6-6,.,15,CASRQIHGSNQPQHF,TGTGCCAGCAGGCAGATACACGGGTCAAACCAGCCCCAGCATTTT
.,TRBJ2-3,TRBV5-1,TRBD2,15,CASSFDSGSADTQYF,TGCGCCAGCAGCTTTGATAGCGGGAGTGCAGATACGCAGTATTTT
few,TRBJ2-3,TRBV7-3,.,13,CASSPEVPDTQYF,TGTGCCAGCAGCCCCGAGGTCCCTGATACGCAGTATTTT
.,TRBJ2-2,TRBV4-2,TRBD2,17,CASSQRLLALNTGELFF,TGTGCCAGCAGCCAAAGACTACTAGCGCTGAACACCGGGGAGCTGTTTTTT
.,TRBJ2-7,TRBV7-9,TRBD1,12,CASSPGTGVQYF,TGTGCCAGCAGCCCCGGGACAGGGGTGCAGTACTTC